This entry lists 9 T cell receptor beta chains sequenced from one sample in a study of metastatic and nonmetastatic thyroid tumors. TCRdb reanalyzed the PCR reads via MiXCR. The table records more than 90,000 clones, approximately 11% of them present only once. Thyroid surgery was performed in patients who had received no treatment beforehand. The specimen was blood. These receptors were taken from a female donor with papillary thyroid cancer or a benign thyroid nodule (not recorded which). Some clones in this sample may be carry-over from other donors' samples.

There are a few counts of this clone. A much larger clone lies a single base off, so this may be a read error. The rearrangement links TRBV19 to TRBJ2-3; D is unclear. Germline CDR1 is LNHDA and CDR2 is SQIVND (reference sequence). The CDR3 is made up of 14 amino acids. V was cut by 3 bases and J by 0 bases, with 7 bases left in between. CDR3 sequence reads: CASSIGSSTDTQYF. In DNA form, the CDR3 reads TGTGCCAGTAGTATTGGCAGTAGCACAGATACGCAGTATTTT.

In its sample, this clone was seen many times. The chain recombines TRBV6-2 or TRBV6-3 with TRBJ2-7; 9 bases match TRBD1. This CDR3 comprises 15 residues. With 0 bases clipped from V and 2 bases from J, the junction kept 2 bases outside the gene matches. In germline, CDR1 is MNHEY, CDR2 SVGEGT. The CDR3 region has the DNA TGTGCCAGCAGTTACTCGACAGGGGGTACCTACGAGCAGTACTTC. Translated, it gives CASSYSTGGTYEQYF.

This clone showed up just a few times. V gene TRBV6-1 combines with J gene TRBJ2-5; 7 bases are shared with TRBD2. The ends lost 1 base at V and 5 bases at J; junction bases unmatched: 7. Germline-derived CDR1 and CDR2 are MNHNS and SASEGT. This CDR3 is built from 15 residues. As DNA, the CDR3 is TGTGCCAGCAGTGAAGAGGCGGGAGACGTGGAGACCCAGTACTTC. Its protein is CASSEEAGDVETQYF.

This clone was counted between two and nine times. A read error may explain this, as a much larger clone is one base away. The gene calls are TRBV14 and TRBJ2-1, with D unresolved. The CDR3 runs to 12 residues. Germline-derived CDR1 and CDR2 are SGHDN and FVKESK. The CDR3 loop reads CASSKDWYEQFF. CDR3 DNA sequence: TGTGCCAGCAGCAAAGATTGGTATGAGCAGTTCTTC.

This clone was counted at least ten times. The rearrangement joins TRBV29-1 to TRBJ2-6, with unresolved D. The CDR3 consists of 17 residues. Trimming took 5 bases from V and 0 from J, leaving 17 bases between them. Germline V CDR1 and CDR2: SQVTM, ANQGSEA. The CDR3 protein is CSVIYRISHSGANVLTF. The CDR3 DNA sequence: TGCAGCGTTATTTACAGAATTAGCCACTCTGGGGCCAACGTCCTGACTTTC.

The chain is built from TRBV28 and TRBJ1-5; D may be TRBD1 (5 bases). This CDR3 has 18 amino acids. Germline loops: CDR1 MDHEN, CDR2 SYDVKM. V was cut by 4 bases and J by 0 bases, with 19 bases left in between. In DNA form, the CDR3 reads TGTGCCAGCAGTTCACGGACATGGGTCATCTATAGCAATCAGCCCCAGCATTTT. Amino acid sequence: CASSSRTWVIYSNQPQHF. Full variable domain (remainder filled in from reference TRBV28 and TRBJ1-5): DVKVTQSSRYLVKRTGEKVFLECVQDMDHENMFWYRQDPGLGLRLIYFSYDVKMKEKGDIPEGYSVSREKKERFSLILESASTNQTSMYLCASSSRTWVIYSNQPQHFGDGTRLSIL.

In this sample, this clone turned up many times. The CDR3 DNA is TGCGCCAGCAGCGACCTCCCAAATGAAAAACTGTTTTTT. It is translated as CASSDLPNEKLFF. The J gene is TRBJ1-4, the V gene TRBV5-1; D is unclear. Trimming shortened V by 4 bases and J by 5 bases, and 9 bases separated the two germline ends. CDR3 length: 13 residues. Germline CDR1 is SGHRS and CDR2 is YFSETQ.

The chain employs TRBV18 and TRBJ2-1; 7 nucleotides agree with TRBD1. V lost 3 bases and J lost 3; bases outside the gene matches: 8. The CDR3 covers 16 residues. Germline-derived CDR1 and CDR2 are KGHSH and LQKENI. The CDR3 loop is CASSPEKQGLYNEQFF. In DNA form, the CDR3 reads TGTGCCAGCTCACCCGAGAAACAGGGGCTCTACAATGAGCAGTTCTTC.

There are a few counts of this clone. Since a much larger clone is just one base distant, this may be a read error. V usage is TRBV27 and J usage is TRBJ1-4; 8 bases match TRBD1. CDR3 size: 16 residues. Unmatched junction bases numbered 8, after V lost 0 bases and J lost 8 bases. Germline V CDR1 and CDR2: MNHEY, SMNVEV (reference sequence). The CDR3, as DNA: TGTGCCAGCAGTTTATCCCATCAGGGGGCGGGGGAAAAACTGTTTTTT. Protein product: CASSLSHQGAGEKLFF.